The sequence of this T cell receptor (beta chain) was determined in a study of blood T cell repertoires in COVID-19. Study background: Samples of COVID-19 (acute and convalescent) were obtained from the United States, Italy and Spain. T cells, B-cell-depleted T cells, or PBMCs supplied cDNA or gDNA.

Original data processing: Estimates of nucleated cell counts were drawn from the amplification of reference gene primers. Sequenced by immunoSEQ multiplex PCR; TCRdb stores in-frame clones only, minus some. The DNA gave D and trimming, while V, J and clone size come from that table. The table records roughly 32,000 clones, roughly 84% of them present only once. The germline CDR1 and CDR2 sequences are LNHDA and SQIVND (reference sequence). CDR3 size: 15 residues. The junction had 10 bases not matched to a gene; V was cut back by 5 bases and J by 7 bases. The sequence was collected from a man in his sixties with active COVID-19. J is TRBJ2-3 and V is TRBV19; 9 bases map to TRBD2. The sequenced sample consisted of peripheral blood. CDR3: CASSPGGAGGHTQYF. CDR3 in DNA: TGTGCCAGTAGTCCCGGGGGAGCGGGGGGACATACGCAGTATTTT.